This T cell receptor (beta chain) was identified in a study of T cell changes during pregnancy in multiple sclerosis. The protocol was immunoSEQ multiplex PCR, while the TCRdb copy is restricted to in-frame clones and leaves out a portion. The sample contains about 68,000 clones, about 90% of which appear only once. The sequenced sample was peripheral blood, obtained in the second trimester of pregnancy. The source of this sequence is a female donor with multiple sclerosis, enrolled in a pregnancy study.

The CDR3 bases are TGTGCCAGCAGCTTGGGTACAGGGGGCTCTGGAAACACCATATATTTT. Translated: CASSLGTGGSGNTIYF. The rearrangement uses TRBV5-6 and TRBJ1-3; 8 bases line up with TRBD1. In germline, CDR1 is SGHDT, CDR2 YYEEEE. V lost 0 bases to trimming and J lost 0 bases; unmatched junction nucleotides: 2. This CDR3 has 16 amino acids.